What follows is one TCR beta chain and its context. The RNA, about 0.45 to 1 ug, was put through reverse transcription using random hexamers. The method of amplification for TCR beta CDR3 was immunoSEQ multiplex PCR, covering 54 Vbeta and 13 Jbeta. TCRdb analysed the immunoSEQ multiplex PCR reads with MiXCR anew, one entry per CDR3 protein. The sample has some 160,000 distinct CDR3 sequences, 92% seen once; the top ten hold about 0.073%. The sample belongs to a study of CD8 T cells in Susac syndrome. Germline V gene lookup returns CDR1 MNHEY and CDR2 SVGEGT. V was trimmed by 2 bases and J by 7 bases, leaving 5 bases between them. The CDR3 runs to 11 residues. In contrast to the negatively isolated CD8+ and CD4+ T cells, TEMRA cells were FACS-enriched.

The chain employs TRBV6-2 or TRBV6-3 and TRBJ1-2; D might be TRBD1 (5 bases). The TCR was taken from a human donor in good health. The sample was CD4+ T cells from PBMCs. The CDR3 region is CASSYQGGYTF. The CDR3 DNA sequence: TGTGCCAGCAGTTACCAGGGTGGCTACACCTTC.